The rows below give T cell receptor beta chains drawn from one sample of a study of control samples from healthy donors and cancer patients. The data were produced by immunoSEQ multiplex PCR, yet TCRdb's version contains in-frame clones alone and is incomplete. The sample carries around 71,000 clones, 90% recorded once. Sequencing input: PBMCs. The receptors were sampled from a woman in her forties or fifties with colorectal cancer. Each CDR3 is given with its conserved first and last residue. The D gene is left open where the match is weak. Part of the rows lack a size; the others show once, few, many or a class for expanded clones.

TRBJ1-2 | NA | TRBV12-3/TRBV12-4 | NA | CASSLRGNYGYTF | TGTGCCAGCAGTTTAAGGGGTAACTATGGCTACACCTTC
TRBJ2-2 | NA | TRBV18 | NA | CASSPSAVNTGELFF | TGTGCCAGCTCACCATCCGCGGTTAACACCGGGGAGCTGTTTTTT
TRBJ2-1 | NA | TRBV18 | NA | CASSREGSSSYNEQFF | TGTGCCAGCTCACGGGAAGGTTCTTCCTCCTACAATGAGCAGTTCTTC
TRBJ2-7 | NA | TRBV20-1 | NA | CSASINRTPTREQYF | TGCAGTGCTAGTATAAATCGGACTCCGACGCGCGAGCAGTACTTC
TRBJ2-1 | NA | TRBV9 | NA | CASSVKGRDGSSYNEQFF | TGTGCCAGCAGCGTAAAGGGAAGGGACGGTAGCTCCTACAATGAGCAGTTCTTC
TRBJ2-2 | once | TRBV27 | NA | CASSLATGVGELFF | TGTGCCAGCAGTTTAGCCACCGGGGTCGGGGAGCTGTTTTTT
TRBJ1-5 | NA | TRBV6-6 | NA | CASGWGWGLDRPQHF | TGTGCCAGCGGCTGGGGTTGGGGGCTGGATAGGCCCCAGCATTTT
TRBJ1-1 | NA | TRBV28 | NA | CASSSSTEAFF | TGTGCCAGCAGTTCGAGCACTGAAGCTTTCTTT
TRBJ1-4 | NA | TRBV19 | TRBD1 | CASGTGNNEKLFF | TGTGCCAGTGGGACAGGGAACAATGAAAAACTGTTTTTT
TRBJ2-2 | NA | TRBV5-6 | NA | CASSHLGGRGSTGELFF | TGTGCCAGCAGCCACCTCGGGGGGCGAGGGAGCACCGGGGAGCTGTTTTTT
TRBJ1-2 | NA | TRBV3-1/TRBV3-2 | NA | CASSQVGGSYGYTF | TGTGCCAGCAGCCAAGTTGGGGGAAGCTATGGCTACACCTTC
TRBJ1-2 | NA | TRBV10-3 | TRBD1 | CAIRPRGDTGAERYGYTF | TGTGCCATCAGACCGAGGGGGGACACAGGGGCCGAACGCTATGGCTACACCTTC
TRBJ1-2 | once | TRBV10-3 | TRBD1 | CAINQDRGLGGYTF | TGTGCCATCAACCAAGACAGGGGACTGGGTGGCTACACCTTC
TRBJ2-3 | NA | TRBV28 | NA | CASSLEAAQTDTQYF | TGTGCCAGCAGTTTAGAAGCCGCCCAGACAGATACGCAGTATTTT
TRBJ2-3 | NA | TRBV12-3/TRBV12-4 | NA | CASSYHPHTQYF | TGTGCCAGCAGCTATCACCCGCATACGCAGTATTTT